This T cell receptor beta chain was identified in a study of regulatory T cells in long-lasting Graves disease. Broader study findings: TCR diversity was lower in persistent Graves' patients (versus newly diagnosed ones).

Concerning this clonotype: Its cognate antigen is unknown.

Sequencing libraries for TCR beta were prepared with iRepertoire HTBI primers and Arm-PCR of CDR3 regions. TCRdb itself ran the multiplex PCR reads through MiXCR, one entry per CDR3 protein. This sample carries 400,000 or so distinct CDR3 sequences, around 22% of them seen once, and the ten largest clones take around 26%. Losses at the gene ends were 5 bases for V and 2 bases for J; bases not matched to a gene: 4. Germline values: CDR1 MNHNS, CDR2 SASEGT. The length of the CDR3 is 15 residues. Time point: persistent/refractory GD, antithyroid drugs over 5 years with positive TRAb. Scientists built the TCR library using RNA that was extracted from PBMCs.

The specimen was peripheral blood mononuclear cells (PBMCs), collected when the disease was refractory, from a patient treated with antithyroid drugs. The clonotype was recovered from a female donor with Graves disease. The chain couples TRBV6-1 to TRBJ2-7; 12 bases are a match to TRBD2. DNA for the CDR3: TGTGCCAGCAGTCTGACTAGCGGGAGTGCCTACGAGCAGTACTTC. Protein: CASSLTSGSAYEQYF.